This T cell receptor beta chain came from a study of cytomegalovirus exposure and HLA in healthy donors. Whole-study results and caveats: Accounts indicate the classifier identified cytomegalovirus status with strong specificity and sensitivity.

Worth noting for this clone: What it binds is unknown.

Profiled with immunoSEQ multiplex PCR; TCRdb holds only in-frame clones, not every one. The repertoire consists of under 80,000 clones, with 94% occurring once and the leading ten covering around 2.1%. With 5 bases clipped from V and 4 bases from J, the junction kept 2 bases outside the gene matches. Germline V lookup: CDR1 LNHDA, CDR2 SQIVND (reference sequence). The CDR3 has 13 amino acids. The sequence came from a woman between 18 and 30 years old in good health and CMV-seronegative. The chain links TRBV19 to TRBJ1-1; TRBD1 matches at 9 bases. Sequencing used PBMCs. The CDR3 spells CASSGQGITEAFF. The CDR3 DNA is TGTGCCAGTAGTGGACAGGGGATCACTGAAGCTTTCTTT.